This TCR beta chain was found in a study of shared clonotypes between healthy human individuals. Background on the study: The donor group consisted of a couple of women and a few men, aged 18 to 49. Three CD4 naive, three CD4 memory, two CD8 naive and one CD8 memory plate were used per donor. Study results and limitations: Depth was large, yet rarefaction showed that sorted-subset sequencing was incomplete.

This CDR3 is 14 amino acids long. Looked up from germline, CDR1 is MDHEN and CDR2 is SYDVKM. V was pared by 2 bases and J by 9 bases, with 13 bases between. Regarding this clone: What it binds is unknown.

Method: immunoSEQ multiplex PCR; TCRdb's copy keeps in-frame clones and lacks some. The table lists roughly 1.4 million clones, 98% of them singletons. Sequencing was done on a sample of naive CD4+ T cells sorted from blood. Sample subset: CD45RA+ positively selected. The receptor was derived from a man aged 25 to 40 in good health. This chain uses TRBV28 with TRBJ2-2, with D perhaps matching TRBD1 or TRBD2 (5 bases each). The CDR3 region is CASSLDPGTRELFF. CDR3 in DNA: TGTGCCAGCAGTTTAGACCCCGGGACGCGGGAGCTGTTTTTT.